This T cell receptor (beta chain) was sequenced during a study of T-cell memory formation after mild COVID-19. Study conclusions and caveats: A subset of responding clones appeared in pre-infection memory, suggesting cross-reactive memory joined.

For this clonotype: Its antigen remains unknown.

Constant-segment primers served in 5'RACE that generated TCR alpha and TCR beta cDNA libraries bearing sample barcodes and UMIs. MiXCR, applied by TCRdb to the 5' RACE reads, yields one record per CDR3 protein. The sample has fewer than 450,000 distinct CDR3 sequences; 20% to 25% are singletons. CDR3 length: 13 amino acids. V dropped 6 bases and J dropped 5 bases, with 13 bases sitting between them. The chain combines TRBV12-3 or TRBV12-4 with TRBJ2-5, with D unclear. The sequence derives from an adult woman who had mild COVID-19 (a few samples of this study predate the infection). Cell type and time point are not known. Sequenced material: PBMCs or a T cell subset sorted from them (not recorded which). The CDR3 sequence is CASRPSLAETQYF. CDR3 in DNA: TGTGCCAGCAGGCCATCCCTTGCGGAGACCCAGTACTTC.